This T cell receptor (beta chain) was retrieved from a study of T cell responses to AZD1222 COVID-19 vaccine. Findings and limits, study-wide: Among spike-specific TCRs, nearly half reportedly target unmutated variant regions. Spike-specific TCR breadth and depth grew following two AZD1222 doses. Only a handful of AZD1222 recipients tested seropositive at baseline.

This CDR3 is 13 amino acids long. The V and J ends lost 3 bases and 5 bases, in that order; junction bases with no gene match: 2. CDR1 is SNHLY, CDR2 FYNNEI, per germline. For this clone: Its antigen is unknown.

Sequencing used immunoSEQ multiplex PCR; TCRdb keeps in-frame clones, though not all of them. The profile covers approximately 100,000 clones, with roughly 87% appearing a single time and approximately 5.5% taken by the ten largest. The specimen comprised peripheral blood, sampled on day 0 of AZD1222 vaccination. This sequence was found in an adult in good health. The chain uses TRBV2 and TRBJ1-2, with TRBD1 identical over 8 bases. The CDR3 sequence is CASSEDRVYGYTF. CDR3 coding DNA: TGTGCCAGCAGTGAGGACAGGGTTTATGGCTACACCTTC.